This TCR beta chain was captured by sequencing in a study of PD-L1 blockade in urothelial cancer. Overall study: Blood-derived samples held a median roughly 140,000 T cells.

Patients had locally advanced or metastatic urothelial carcinoma. This CDR3 comprises 14 residues. The germline V gene has CDR1 ENHRY and CDR2 SYGVKD. V gave up 4 bases and J gave up 0 bases, with 9 bases separating them. Produced via immunoSEQ multiplex PCR; TCRdb's table is partial and in-frame only. The sample shows 60,000 to 85,000 clones, around 90% of them seen only once. This chain uses TRBV10-3 with TRBJ1-2; tentative D call: TRBD1 (6 bases). The clonotype was recovered from a woman aged 70 to 79 with urothelial cancer. Sequencing used PBMCs, obtained around atezolizumab (anti-PD-L1) treatment. The CDR3 reads CAISGDRTNYGYTF. In DNA form, the CDR3 reads TGTGCCATCAGTGGAGACAGGACTAACTATGGCTACACCTTC.